This TCR beta chain originates from a study of early stage breast cancer tumors. Study-wide results and limits: Chain pairing and CD4, CD8 or FOXP3 expression were not captured. Tumor and normal breast were distinguished via blood comparison in most of the 16 patients.

Here immunoSEQ multiplex PCR was the method, and the copy in TCRdb shows in-frame clones only, minus some. This table has tens of thousands of clones, roughly 80% appearing once. This CDR3 has 15 residues. Germline CDR1 reads SGHRS; CDR2 reads YFSETQ. Trimming took off 0 bases at V and 3 bases at J, with 9 bases between the two ends. Remarks on this clone: Its antigen is unknown.

The source of this sequence is a person aged 55-75 years with breast cancer. The sequencing input was blood. The chain recombines TRBV5-1 with TRBJ2-2; D ambiguous. The CDR3 loop is CASSLGGPDTGELFF. CDR3 DNA: TGCGCCAGCAGCTTGGGCGGACCAGACACCGGGGAGCTGTTTTTT.